The 3 T cell receptor beta chains presented below share a single source sample, sequenced in a study of T cell repertoires in ileal Crohn's disease. The assay was immunoSEQ multiplex PCR, and TCRdb's table has in-frame clones only and misses some. This table holds around 7,500 clones, 70% found once. Sequenced: ileal tissue. All receptors derive from an adult with Crohn's disease.

The J gene is TRBJ2-7, the V gene TRBV11-3; 8 bases map to TRBD1. The CDR3 is 11 residues long. The J segment lost 6 bases and the V segment lost 5 bases, leaving 0 bases of the junction unmatched. The germline gives CDR1 SGHNT, CDR2 YENEEA. In DNA, the CDR3 is TGTGCCAGCAGCACAGGGGGCGAGCAGTACTTC. This encodes CASSTGGEQYF.

The chain has TRBV19 and TRBJ2-7, with 9 bases identical to TRBD1. The length of the CDR3 is 15 residues. Germline CDR1 and CDR2: LNHDA and SQIVND (reference sequence). The V gene end was trimmed by 6 bases and the J gene end by 4 bases; junction bases not matched to a gene: 10. This CDR3 reads CASSINRGLLYEQYF. CDR3 nucleotide sequence: TGTGCCAGTAGCATTAACAGGGGGCTTTTGTACGAGCAGTACTTC.

This chain uses TRBV5-1 with TRBJ2-1, with TRBD2 matching over 9 bases. The V segment lost 5 bases and the J segment 3 bases; nucleotides outside the gene matches: 9. In germline, CDR1 is SGHRS, CDR2 YFSETQ. The CDR3 is 16 amino acids. CDR3 sequence reads: CASRELAGSLYNEQFF. In DNA, the CDR3 is TGCGCCAGCAGGGAGCTAGCGGGGAGTCTCTACAATGAGCAGTTCTTC.